This T cell receptor (beta chain) was observed in a study of cytomegalovirus exposure and HLA in healthy donors. Findings and caveats of the study: Sequences of the TCR beta chain were said to predict the HLA-A and HLA-B alleles of most subjects accurately. There were 150 to 200 TCR beta chains listed as cytomegalovirus-associated. The majority of TCR sequences were rare, yet some public TCRs appeared in many donors. The authors judged a highly shared variant cluster likely a sequencing artifact.

Both 60 Vbeta primers and 13 Jbeta primers went into the PCR. Repertoires were generated with immunoSEQ multiplex PCR, while TCRdb's copy carries only in-frame clones and drops some. The sample lists some 90,000 clones; over 65% were seen once. In its sample, this clone was seen a few times. Its matching antigen is unknown. Trimming pared 0 bases from V and 4 bases from J, leaving 20 bases between. Germline values: CDR1 GTSNPN, CDR2 SVGIG (reference sequence). The CDR3 is made up of 17 amino acids. The source material was PBMCs. The chain joins TRBV30 to TRBJ2-3; weak D call: TRBD1 (7 bases). The receptor comes from a human donor in good health. CDR3 amino acids: CAWSVPRGRGDADTQYF. The CDR3 DNA reads as TGTGCCTGGAGTGTACCTAGAGGCAGGGGGGACGCAGATACGCAGTATTTT.